This TCR beta chain was sequenced in a study of shared clonotypes between healthy human individuals. Study details: Aged 18 to 49, the donors were two women and a few men.

Germline CDR1 and CDR2: KGHSH and LQKENI. The CDR3 sequence is 15 residues long. Trimming at V came to 6 bases and at J to 4 bases, leaving 4 bases not matched to a gene. Points on this clone: Antigen: not known.

Study-wide results and caveats: Naive subsets generally exceeded memory subsets in estimated richness.

Assay execution took place at the deep level. The assay was immunoSEQ multiplex PCR, and TCRdb's table has in-frame clones only and misses some. This table holds 1.6 million or so clones, approximately 98.5% found once. This TCR was sampled from a man aged 25 to 40 in good health. J is TRBJ2-2 and V is TRBV18; 11 bases are shared with TRBD2. The sequencing input was naive CD4+ T cells sorted from blood. Noted subset: CD45RA+ positively selected. The CDR3 DNA sequence: TGTGCCAGCTCGCTGGGGACTAGCGGCACCGGGGAGCTGTTTTTT. Its translation: CASSLGTSGTGELFF.